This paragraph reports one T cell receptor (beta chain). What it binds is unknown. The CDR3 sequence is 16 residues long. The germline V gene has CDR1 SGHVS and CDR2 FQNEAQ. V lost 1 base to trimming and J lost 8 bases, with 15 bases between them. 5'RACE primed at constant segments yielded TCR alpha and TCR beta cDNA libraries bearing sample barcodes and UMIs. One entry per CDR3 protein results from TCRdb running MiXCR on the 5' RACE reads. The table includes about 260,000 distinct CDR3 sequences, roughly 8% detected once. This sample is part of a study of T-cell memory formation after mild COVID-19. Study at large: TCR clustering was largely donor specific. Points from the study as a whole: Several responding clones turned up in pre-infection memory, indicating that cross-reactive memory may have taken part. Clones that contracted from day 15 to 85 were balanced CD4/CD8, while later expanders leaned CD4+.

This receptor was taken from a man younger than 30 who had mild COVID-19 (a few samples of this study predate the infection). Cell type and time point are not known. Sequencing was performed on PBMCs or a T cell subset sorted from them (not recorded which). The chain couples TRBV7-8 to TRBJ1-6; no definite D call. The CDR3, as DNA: TGTGCCAGCAGCTTAGGGTCTGGGAGGCTTGATTCACCCCTCCACTTT. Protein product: CASSLGSGRLDSPLHF.